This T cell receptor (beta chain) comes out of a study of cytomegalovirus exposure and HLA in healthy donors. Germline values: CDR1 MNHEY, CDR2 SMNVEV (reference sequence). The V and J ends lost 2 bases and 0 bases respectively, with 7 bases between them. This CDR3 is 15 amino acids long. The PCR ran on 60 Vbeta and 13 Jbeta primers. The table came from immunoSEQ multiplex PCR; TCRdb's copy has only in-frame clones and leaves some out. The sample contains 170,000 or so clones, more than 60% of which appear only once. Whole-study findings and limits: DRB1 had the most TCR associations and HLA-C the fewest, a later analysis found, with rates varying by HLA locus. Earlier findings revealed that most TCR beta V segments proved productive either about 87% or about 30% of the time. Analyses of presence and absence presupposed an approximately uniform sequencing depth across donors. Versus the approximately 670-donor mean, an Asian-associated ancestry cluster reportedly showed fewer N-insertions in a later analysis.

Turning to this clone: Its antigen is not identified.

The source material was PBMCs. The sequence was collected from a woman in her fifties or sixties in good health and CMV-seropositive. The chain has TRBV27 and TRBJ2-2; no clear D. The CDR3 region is CASSLRGANTGELFF. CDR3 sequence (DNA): TGTGCCAGCAGTTTAAGAGGAGCGAACACCGGGGAGCTGTTTTTT.